Listed below are T cell receptor beta chains from one sample, sequenced in a study of CD8+CD57+ T cells in acquired aplastic anemia. TCRdb reprocessed the reads via MiXCR and lists one record per CDR3 protein. The sample consists of under 250,000 distinct CDR3 sequences, over 55% of them appearing once. The sequenced material came from sorted CD4+, CD8+, or CD8+CD57+ T cells (not recorded which) from PBMCs. All receptors derive from a human donor with aplastic anemia. CDR3s include the opening cysteine and the closing phenylalanine or tryptophan. The D gene is left open where the match is weak. Expanded clones get a size class; other rows say once, few or many, or leave the size out.

abundance,j_gene,d_gene,v_gene,CDR3aa,CDR3nt
NA,TRBJ2-3,NA,TRBV29-1,CSSYGPGSTDTQYF,TGCAGCAGTTACGGCCCCGGGAGCACAGATACGCAGTATTTT
NA,TRBJ2-3,NA,TRBV5-1,CASSFRDGTDTQYF,TGCGCCAGTAGCTTTAGGGATGGCACAGATACGCAGTATTTT
few,TRBJ1-2,NA,TRBV20-1,CSARDRTGYYGYTF,TGCAGTGCTAGAGATCGTACAGGGTACTATGGCTACACCTTC
NA,TRBJ2-3,NA,TRBV20-1,CSALTRADTQYF,TGCAGTGCTTTGACTAGAGCAGATACGCAGTATTTT
NA,TRBJ1-1,NA,TRBV9,CASSVVRNTEAFF,TGTGCCAGCAGCGTAGTTAGGAACACTGAAGCTTTCTTT
NA,TRBJ2-7,NA,TRBV20-1,CSARDRRLSYEQYF,TGCAGTGCTAGAGATCGCAGGCTCTCCTACGAGCAGTACTTC
once,TRBJ1-3,NA,TRBV6-6,CASSRYREGGNTIYF,TGTGCCAGCAGCCGATACAGGGAGGGTGGAAACACCATATATTTT
NA,TRBJ2-5,NA,TRBV7-9,CASSSSRNQETQYF,TGTGCCAGCAGCTCCTCAAGGAACCAAGAGACCCAGTACTTC
NA,TRBJ2-7,NA,TRBV24-1,CATSTTGAPLEQYF,TGTGCCACCAGCACGACAGGAGCTCCCCTCGAGCAGTACTTC
NA,TRBJ2-1,TRBD1,TRBV14,CASSFRRQGSFNEQFF,TGTGCCAGCAGCTTCCGGAGACAGGGTAGTTTCAATGAGCAGTTCTTC
NA,TRBJ2-7,NA,TRBV5-4,CASSAGQVTYEQYF,TGTGCCAGCAGCGCGGGACAAGTAACCTACGAGCAGTACTTC
NA,TRBJ2-6,NA,TRBV19,CASSIVGRVVGANVLTF,TGTGCCAGTAGTATAGTTGGCAGGGTGGTAGGGGCCAACGTCCTGACTTTC
NA,TRBJ1-5,NA,TRBV9,CASSVGSTANQPQHF,TGTGCCAGCAGCGTAGGGTCGACAGCTAATCAGCCCCAGCATTTT
few,TRBJ2-1,TRBD1,TRBV2,CASSGRTGHNEQFF,TGTGCCAGCAGTGGCAGGACAGGCCACAATGAGCAGTTCTTC
NA,TRBJ2-7,NA,TRBV19,CASSITGSSYEQYF,TGTGCCAGTAGTATCACAGGGAGCTCCTACGAGCAGTACTTC
NA,TRBJ2-2,NA,TRBV7-9,CASRGRLVTGELFF,TGTGCCAGCAGAGGACGCCTAGTCACCGGGGAGCTGTTTTTT
NA,TRBJ2-3,TRBD2,TRBV29-1,CSVDGLAGLMNEQYF,TGCAGCGTTGACGGACTAGCGGGGCTGATGAATGAGCAGTATTTT
NA,TRBJ1-1,NA,TRBV19,CASSTGAMNTEAFF,TGTGCCAGTAGTACAGGGGCGATGAACACTGAAGCTTTCTTT
NA,TRBJ1-6,NA,TRBV9,CASSAKVPVGGRISPLHF,TGTGCCAGCAGCGCGAAGGTACCCGTCGGCGGAAGGATTTCACCCCTCCACTTT
NA,TRBJ1-1,NA,TRBV5-1,CASSRHEPRTEAFF,TGCGCCAGCAGTAGACACGAGCCAAGGACTGAAGCTTTCTTT
once,TRBJ2-5,TRBD1,TRBV20-1,CSQGGTGALETQYF,TGCAGTCAAGGGGGCACAGGGGCCTTGGAGACCCAGTACTTC
NA,TRBJ2-7,TRBD1,TRBV27,CASSPYRGSYEQYF,TGTGCCAGCAGTCCCTACAGGGGATCCTACGAGCAGTACTTC
NA,TRBJ1-4,NA,TRBV2,CASEAGQREKLFF,TGTGCCAGCGAAGCAGGGCAAAGGGAAAAACTGTTTTTT
few,TRBJ2-7,NA,TRBV7-6,CASSLADGYEQYF,TGTGCCAGCAGCTTAGCAGACGGATACGAGCAGTACTTC
many,TRBJ2-7,TRBD2,TRBV5-1,CASSLGTSGFDEQYF,TGCGCCAGCAGCTTGGGGACTAGCGGGTTCGACGAGCAGTACTTC
NA,TRBJ1-1,TRBD1,TRBV20-1,CSARTGLGTEAFF,TGCAGTGCTAGGACAGGGTTAGGCACTGAAGCTTTCTTT
NA,TRBJ2-3,TRBD2,TRBV20-1,CSASRLALSRHTQYF,TGCAGTGCTAGTCGACTAGCCCTTTCTAGGCATACGCAGTATTTT
NA,TRBJ2-7,TRBD1,TRBV5-1,CASSSGQGTYEQYF,TGCGCCAGCAGCTCGGGACAGGGAACCTACGAGCAGTACTTC
few,TRBJ2-1,TRBD1,TRBV15,CATSRDITGANWFF,TGTGCCACCAGCAGAGATATTACAGGGGCCAATTGGTTCTTC
NA,TRBJ1-2,TRBD1,TRBV19,CASSETGTGSYGYTF,TGTGCCAGTAGCGAGACCGGGACAGGGTCCTATGGCTACACCTTC
few,TRBJ2-7,NA,TRBV20-1,CSAGAYEQYF,TGCAGTGCGGGAGCATACGAGCAGTACTTC
many,TRBJ2-5,NA,TRBV5-6,CASGLDGETQYF,TGTGCCAGCGGCTTGGATGGGGAGACCCAGTACTTC
NA,TRBJ2-7,TRBD2,TRBV10-3,CAIRPGGSPENEQYF,TGTGCCATCCGACCGGGGGGATCACCAGAGAACGAGCAGTACTTC
NA,TRBJ2-2,NA,TRBV7-8,CASSLAGVDHGELFF,TGTGCCAGCAGCTTAGCCGGTGTCGATCACGGGGAGCTGTTTTTT
NA,TRBJ2-5,NA,TRBV24-1,CATSDLMAPEETQYF,TGTGCCACCAGTGATTTAATGGCTCCAGAAGAGACCCAGTACTTC
NA,TRBJ2-1,TRBD2,TRBV6-5,CASSWTSGADEQFF,TGTGCCAGCAGTTGGACTAGCGGGGCAGATGAGCAGTTCTTC
few,TRBJ2-6,NA,TRBV20-1,CSALVGGASGANVLTF,TGCAGTGCTTTGGTTGGGGGCGCCTCTGGGGCCAACGTCCTGACTTTC